This TCR beta chain was captured by sequencing in a study of patients with pleural tuberculosis. Using its own MiXCR run on the reads, TCRdb lists one record per CDR3 protein. This table has around 49,000 distinct CDR3 sequences, around 6.7% appearing once. This clonotype was seen many times. This receptor was identified in a human donor with pleural tuberculosis.

The CDR3 is CSASPLREQYF. The CDR3 DNA sequence: TGCAGTGCTAGCCCCTTAAGGGAGCAGTACTTC. The rearrangement joins TRBV20-1 to TRBJ2-7; D uncertain. V lost 3 bases to trimming and J lost 7 bases, with 10 bases between them. The CDR3 is 11 amino acids. From germline, CDR1 is DFQATT and CDR2 SNEGSKA (reference sequence).